This T cell receptor (beta chain) was obtained from a study of technical replicates of blood from several donors. Sequenced by immunoSEQ multiplex PCR; TCRdb stores in-frame clones only, minus some. The sample lists almost 70,000 clones, 88% occurring once. Material for sequencing was PBMCs. The clonotype comes from a human donor in good health. Some clones in this sample may be carry-over from other donors' samples.

CDR3 in amino acids: CASSPSGGREKLFF. The DNA for the CDR3 is TGTGCCAGCAGCCCGTCAGGGGGCAGAGAAAAACTGTTTTTT. The chain uses TRBV11-2 and TRBJ1-4, with 8 positions matching TRBD1. J lost 8 bases, V lost 5 bases, and 7 bases had no gene match. This CDR3 is built from 14 residues. The germline CDR1 and CDR2 sequences are SGHAT and FQNNGV.